A selection of T cell receptor beta chains follows, all from one sample in a study of T cells in Graves' hyperthyroidism and ophthalmopathy. Via MiXCR, TCRdb re-called the multiplex PCR reads, giving one row per CDR3 protein. Counted here are about 640,000 distinct CDR3 sequences, around 21% occurring once; the ten biggest clones make up more than 30%. Specimen: blood. Receptor source: a man aged 30 to 39 with Graves' ophthalmopathy. Both conserved end residues are part of each CDR3. The D gene is left open where the match is weak. Clone size is given for some rows only: seen once, a few or many times, or a class if the clone is expanded.

V gene	CDR3 length	J gene	D gene	clone size	CDR3 DNA	CDR3 protein
TRBV30	11	TRBJ2-5	-	-	TGTGCCTGGAGTACCGGACAGATTCAGTACTTC	CAWSTGQIQYF
TRBV5-6	16	TRBJ2-1	TRBD2	-	TGTGCCAGCAGCCCGACTAGCGGGAGGTTCTACAATGAGCAGTTCTTC	CASSPTSGRFYNEQFF
TRBV7-3	15	TRBJ2-5	TRBD2	few	TGTGCCAGCAGCGGCGGACTAGCGGAGCCAGAGACCCAGTACTTC	CASSGGLAEPETQYF
TRBV20-1	14	TRBJ2-1	-	many	TGCAGTGCTAGGCGGGCGGGGAGCTACAATGAGCAGTTCTTC	CSARRAGSYNEQFF
TRBV12-3/TRBV12-4	14	TRBJ1-6	-	-	TGTGCCAGCAGCTTCGGACAGATCCCTTCACCCCTCCACTTT	CASSFGQIPSPLHF
TRBV20-1	13	TRBJ2-3	TRBD2	-	TGCAGTGCTGAAAGCGGGAGGTCAGATACGCAGTATTTT	CSAESGRSDTQYF
TRBV20-1	13	TRBJ2-1	TRBD2	-	TGCAGTGCCATACTAGCGGGAGGCCGTGAGCAGTTCTTC	CSAILAGGREQFF
TRBV4-1	17	TRBJ2-3	TRBD1	-	TGCGCCAGCAGCCAACCGCGACAGGGACGTAGCACAGATACGCAGTATTTT	CASSQPRQGRSTDTQYF
TRBV2	16	TRBJ2-1	-	many	TGTGCCAGCACCACCGGGGGCGGATACTCCTACAATGAGCAGTTCTTC	CASTTGGGYSYNEQFF
TRBV6-2/TRBV6-3	15	TRBJ1-5	-	-	TGTGCCAGCAGTTACTCCTACCTCGGCAATCAGCCCCAGCATTTT	CASSYSYLGNQPQHF
TRBV7-9	17	TRBJ2-3	TRBD1	few	TGTGCCAGCAGAAACTCGGGTGGGGCAGGGGGTGAAGATACGCAGTATTTT	CASRNSGGAGGEDTQYF
TRBV12-5	15	TRBJ2-3	TRBD1	few	TGTGCTAGTGGTTTCGAGGGGGCGAGGACAGATACGCAGTATTTT	CASGFEGARTDTQYF
TRBV27	15	TRBJ2-1	TRBD2	-	TGTGCCAGCAGTCCACTGCTAGCGGCCTACAATGAGCAGTTCTTC	CASSPLLAAYNEQFF
TRBV7-9	14	TRBJ2-5	TRBD1	few	TGTGCCAGCAACAAAATCGGACAGGGAGAGACCCAGTACTTC	CASNKIGQGETQYF
TRBV20-1	12	TRBJ1-5	-	few	TGCAGTGCTAGAGACCCGGGTCAGCCCCAGCATTTT	CSARDPGQPQHF
TRBV12-3/TRBV12-4	15	TRBJ2-5	-	once	TGTGCCAGCAGTTTTGGGGAGGCCCGCCAAGAGACCCAGTACTTC	CASSFGEARQETQYF
TRBV12-3/TRBV12-4	16	TRBJ2-1	TRBD1	few	TGTGCCAGCAGTTTGACTGGGACAGGGGGACTTGAGGGGCAGTTCTTC	CASSLTGTGGLEGQFF
TRBV12-3/TRBV12-4	14	TRBJ1-2	-	many	TGTGCCAGCAGACCTACTACGTCTCTCTATGGCTACACCTTC	CASRPTTSLYGYTF
TRBV18	14	TRBJ2-3	TRBD2	few	TGTGCCAGCTCACCACCGATGGGCGGGAGTACGCAGTATTTT	CASSPPMGGSTQYF
TRBV11-2	13	TRBJ1-2	TRBD1	many	TGTGCCAGCAGCTTAGAACCAGGGGGAGGCTACACCTTC	CASSLEPGGGYTF
TRBV7-2	16	TRBJ2-7	-	many	TGTGCCAGCAGCTCCCGACAGGGAGGGAGACTGTACGAGCAGTACTTC	CASSSRQGGRLYEQYF
TRBV28	15	TRBJ2-7	TRBD1	-	TGTGCCAGCAGTCTCTACAGGGGCAACGGCTACGAGCAGTACTTC	CASSLYRGNGYEQYF
TRBV9	16	TRBJ2-3	TRBD1	-	TGTGCCAGCAGCGTCCCGGGACAGGGCGTTTCAGATACGCAGTATTTT	CASSVPGQGVSDTQYF
TRBV27	17	TRBJ1-6	-	few	TGTGCCAGCAGTTTTTCCCCTCAAAGCGCCTATAATTCACCCCTCCACTTT	CASSFSPQSAYNSPLHF
TRBV28	14	TRBJ1-3	-	few	TGTGCCAGCAGTCTACAGGTACCTGGAAACACCATATATTTT	CASSLQVPGNTIYF
TRBV28	11	TRBJ2-7	-	few	TGTGCCAGCAGTTTTTTATCCGCGCAGTACTTC	CASSFLSAQYF
TRBV30	15	TRBJ2-7	TRBD2	many	TGTGCCTGGAGTGTACTGGGAGGGAGAGTTGTCGAGCAGTACTTC	CAWSVLGGRVVEQYF
TRBV11-2	13	TRBJ2-7	-	many	TGTGCCAGCAGCCCCCCGAGCCGGGGGGAGCAGTACTTC	CASSPPSRGEQYF